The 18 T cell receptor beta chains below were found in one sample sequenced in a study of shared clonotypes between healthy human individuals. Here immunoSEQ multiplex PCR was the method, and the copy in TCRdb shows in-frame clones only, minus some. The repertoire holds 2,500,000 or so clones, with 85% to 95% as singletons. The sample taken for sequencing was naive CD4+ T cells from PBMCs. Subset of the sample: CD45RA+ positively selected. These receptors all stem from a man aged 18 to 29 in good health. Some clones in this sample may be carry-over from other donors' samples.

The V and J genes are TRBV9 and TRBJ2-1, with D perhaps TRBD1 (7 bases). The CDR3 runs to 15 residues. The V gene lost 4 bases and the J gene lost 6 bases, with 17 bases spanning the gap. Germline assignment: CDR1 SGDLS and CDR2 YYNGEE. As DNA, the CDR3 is TGTGCCAGCAGCTATACCACAGGGGAGGTCAATGAGCAGTTCTTC. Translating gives CASSYTTGEVNEQFF.

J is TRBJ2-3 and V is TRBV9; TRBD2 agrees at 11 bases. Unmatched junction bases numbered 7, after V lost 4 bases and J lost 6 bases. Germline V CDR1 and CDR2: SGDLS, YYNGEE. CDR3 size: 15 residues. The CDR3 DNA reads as TGTGCCAGCAGCCAGACTAGCGGGATTGTGGATACGCAGTATTTT. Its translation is CASSQTSGIVDTQYF.

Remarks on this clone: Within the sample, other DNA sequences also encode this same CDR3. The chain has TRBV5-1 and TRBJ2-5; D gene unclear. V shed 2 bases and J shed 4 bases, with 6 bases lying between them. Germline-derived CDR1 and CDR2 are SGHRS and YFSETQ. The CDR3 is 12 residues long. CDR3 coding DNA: TGCGCCAGCAGCTTAAATGGAGAGACCCAGTACTTC. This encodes CASSLNGETQYF.

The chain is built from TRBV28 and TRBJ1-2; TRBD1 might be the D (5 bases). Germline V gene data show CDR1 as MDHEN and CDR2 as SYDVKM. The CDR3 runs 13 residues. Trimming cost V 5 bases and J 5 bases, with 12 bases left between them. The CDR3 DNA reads TGTGCCAGCAGTCGGGACGCTAGGTATGGCTACACCTTC. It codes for CASSRDARYGYTF.

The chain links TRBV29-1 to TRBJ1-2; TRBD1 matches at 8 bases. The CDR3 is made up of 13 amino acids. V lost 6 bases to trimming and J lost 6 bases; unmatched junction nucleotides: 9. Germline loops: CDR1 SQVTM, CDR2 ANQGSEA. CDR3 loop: CSVRLDRDNGYTF. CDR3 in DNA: TGCAGCGTCCGCCTGGACAGGGACAATGGCTACACCTTC.

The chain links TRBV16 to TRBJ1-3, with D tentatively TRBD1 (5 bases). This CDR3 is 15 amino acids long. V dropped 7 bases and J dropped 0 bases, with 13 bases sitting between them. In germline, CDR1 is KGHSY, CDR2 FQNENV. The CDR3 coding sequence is TGTGCCAGCACTCTCCGGGGACTCTCTGGAAACACCATATATTTT. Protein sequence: CASTLRGLSGNTIYF.

The CDR3 here is CASSYSWTANTEAFF. The CDR3 DNA follows: TGTGCCAGCAGTTACTCGTGGACAGCAAACACTGAAGCTTTCTTT. This chain links TRBV6-5 with TRBJ1-1; tentatively, D is TRBD1 (6 bases). Germline V gene data show CDR1 as MNHEY and CDR2 as SVGAGI. Between the trimmed V and J ends, which lost 0 bases and 2 bases, there was a span of 10 bases. This CDR3 region has 15 residues.

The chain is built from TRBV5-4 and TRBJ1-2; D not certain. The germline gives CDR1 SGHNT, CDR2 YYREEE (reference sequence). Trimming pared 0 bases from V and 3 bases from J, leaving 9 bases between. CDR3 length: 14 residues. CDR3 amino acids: CASSLADNHYGYTF. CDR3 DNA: TGTGCCAGCAGCTTGGCCGACAACCACTATGGCTACACCTTC.

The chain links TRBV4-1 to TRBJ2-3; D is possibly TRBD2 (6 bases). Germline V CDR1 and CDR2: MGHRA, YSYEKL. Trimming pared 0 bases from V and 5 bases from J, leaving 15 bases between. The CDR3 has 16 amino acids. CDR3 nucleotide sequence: TGCGCCAGCAGCCAAGATCGGGGGAGCGCGGGAGATACGCAGTATTTT. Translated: CASSQDRGSAGDTQYF.

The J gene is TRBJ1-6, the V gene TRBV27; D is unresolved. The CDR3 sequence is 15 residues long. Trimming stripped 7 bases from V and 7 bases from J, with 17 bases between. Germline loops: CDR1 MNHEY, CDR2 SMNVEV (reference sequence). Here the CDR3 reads CASNPSVQTNSPLHF. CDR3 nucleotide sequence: TGTGCCAGCAACCCTAGTGTACAGACAAATTCACCCCTCCACTTT.

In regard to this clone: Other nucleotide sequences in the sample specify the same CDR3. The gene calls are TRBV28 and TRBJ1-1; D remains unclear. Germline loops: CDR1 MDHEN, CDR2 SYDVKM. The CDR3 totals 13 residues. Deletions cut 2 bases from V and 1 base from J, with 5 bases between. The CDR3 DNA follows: TGTGCCAGCAGTTTAGTGCCGAACACTGAAGCTTTCTTT. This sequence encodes CASSLVPNTEAFF.

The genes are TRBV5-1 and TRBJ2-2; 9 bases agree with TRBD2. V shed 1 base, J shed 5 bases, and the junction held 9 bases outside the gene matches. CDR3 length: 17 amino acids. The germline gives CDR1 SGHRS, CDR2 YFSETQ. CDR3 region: CASSLLAGGPSTGELFF. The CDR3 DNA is TGCGCCAGCAGCTTGTTGGCGGGAGGGCCCTCTACCGGGGAGCTGTTTTTT. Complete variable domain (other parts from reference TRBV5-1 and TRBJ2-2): KAGVTQTPRYLIKTRGQQVTLSCSPISGHRSVSWYQQTPGQGLQFLFEYFSETQRNKGNFPGRFSGRQFSNSRSEMNVSTLELGDSALYLCASSLLAGGPSTGELFFGEGSRLTVL.

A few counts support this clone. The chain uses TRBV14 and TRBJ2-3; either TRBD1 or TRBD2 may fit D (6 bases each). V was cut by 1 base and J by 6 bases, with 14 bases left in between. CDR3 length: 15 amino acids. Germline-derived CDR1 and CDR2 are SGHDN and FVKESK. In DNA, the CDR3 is TGTGCCAGCAGCCAAGTGGTCGGGGGCTGGGATACGCAGTATTTT. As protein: CASSQVVGGWDTQYF.

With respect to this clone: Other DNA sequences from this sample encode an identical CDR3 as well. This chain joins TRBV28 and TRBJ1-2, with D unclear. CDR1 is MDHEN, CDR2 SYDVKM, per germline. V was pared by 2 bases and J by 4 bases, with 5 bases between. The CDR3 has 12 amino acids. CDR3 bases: TGTGCCAGCAGTTTAACTGTCTATGGCTACACCTTC. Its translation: CASSLTVYGYTF.

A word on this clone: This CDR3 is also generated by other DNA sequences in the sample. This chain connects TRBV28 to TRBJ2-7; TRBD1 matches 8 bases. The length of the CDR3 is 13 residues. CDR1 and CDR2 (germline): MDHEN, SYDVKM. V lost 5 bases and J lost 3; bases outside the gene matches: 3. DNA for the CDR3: TGTGCCAGCAGTCCAGGACAGGGCTACGAGCAGTACTTC. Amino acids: CASSPGQGYEQYF.

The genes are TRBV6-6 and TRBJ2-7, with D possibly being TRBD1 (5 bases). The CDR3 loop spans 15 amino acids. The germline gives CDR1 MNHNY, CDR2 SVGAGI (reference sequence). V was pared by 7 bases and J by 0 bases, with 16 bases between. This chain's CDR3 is CASTRRTGDSYEQYF. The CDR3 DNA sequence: TGTGCCAGCACAAGGCGAACAGGCGACTCCTACGAGCAGTACTTC.

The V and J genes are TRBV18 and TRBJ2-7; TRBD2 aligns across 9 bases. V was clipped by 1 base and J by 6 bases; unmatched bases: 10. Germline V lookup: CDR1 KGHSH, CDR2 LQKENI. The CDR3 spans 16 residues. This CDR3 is CASSPRRATSGTEQYF. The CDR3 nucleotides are TGTGCCAGCTCACCACGTCGGGCGACTAGCGGAACCGAGCAGTACTTC.

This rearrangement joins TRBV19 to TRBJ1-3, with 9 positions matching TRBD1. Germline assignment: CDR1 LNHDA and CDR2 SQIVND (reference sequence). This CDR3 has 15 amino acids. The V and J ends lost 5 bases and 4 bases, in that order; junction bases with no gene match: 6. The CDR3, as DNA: TGTGCCAGTAGTTCCCGGACAGGGGAAGGAAACACCATATATTTT. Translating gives CASSSRTGEGNTIYF.